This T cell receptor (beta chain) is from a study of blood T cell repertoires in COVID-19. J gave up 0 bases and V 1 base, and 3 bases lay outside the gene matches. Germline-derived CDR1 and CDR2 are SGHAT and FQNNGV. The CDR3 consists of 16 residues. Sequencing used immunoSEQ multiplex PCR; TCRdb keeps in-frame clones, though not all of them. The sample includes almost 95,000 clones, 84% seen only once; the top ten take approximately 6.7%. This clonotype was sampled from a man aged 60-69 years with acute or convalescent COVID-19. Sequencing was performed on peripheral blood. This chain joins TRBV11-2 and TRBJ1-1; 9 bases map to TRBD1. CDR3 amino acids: CASSLGTGDMNTEAFF. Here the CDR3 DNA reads TGTGCCAGCAGCTTAGGGACAGGGGATATGAACACTGAAGCTTTCTTT. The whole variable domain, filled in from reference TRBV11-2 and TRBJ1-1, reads EAGVAQSPRYKIIEKRQSVAFWCNPISGHATLYWYQQILGQGPKLLIQFQNNGVVDDSQLPKDRFSAERLKGVDSTLKIQPAKLEDSAVYLCASSLGTGDMNTEAFFGQGTRLTVV.